This T cell receptor (beta chain) was identified during a study of blood T cell repertoires in COVID-19. Germline CDR1 and CDR2: SQVTM and ANQGSEA. CDR3 length: 14 amino acids. With V trimmed by 6 bases and J by 7 bases, 8 bases remained unmatched. Only in-frame clones appear in the TCRdb table, and some are missing; sequencing was by immunoSEQ multiplex PCR. The sample yields 250,000 or so clones, around nine tenths seen once. The sample comprised peripheral blood. The rearrangement links TRBV29-1 to TRBJ2-1; TRBD1 matches 11 bases. This clonotype originated in a young man with active or convalescent COVID-19. The DNA for the CDR3 is TGCAGCGTCCACGGACAGGGGGCAGGTAATGAGCAGTTCTTC. It yields the protein CSVHGQGAGNEQFF.